A selection of T cell receptor beta chains follows, all from one sample in a study of metastatic and nonmetastatic thyroid tumors. With MiXCR, TCRdb called clones anew from the PCR reads. This sample has tens of thousands of clones, with 15% to 20% found just once. Sequencing was performed on blood. Receptors originate from a female donor with papillary thyroid cancer or a benign thyroid nodule (not recorded which). Some clones in this sample may be carry-over from other donors' samples. CDR3s include the opening cysteine and the closing phenylalanine or tryptophan. Fields, in order: D gene, clone size, J gene, V gene, CDR3 protein, CDR3 DNA. The D gene is left open where the match is weak. Not all rows give a size; the values are once, few, many and, for expanded clones, a class.

D: -; size: few; J: TRBJ2-2; V: TRBV6-1; CDR3: CASSLPGYSGANTWELFF; DNA: TGTGCCAGCAGTCTTCCCGGGTATAGTGGGGCAAACACCTGGGAGCTGTTTTTT
D: -; size: many; J: TRBJ2-2; V: TRBV4-1; CDR3: CASLNPGTNTGELFF; DNA: TGCGCCAGCCTAAACCCCGGGACGAACACCGGGGAGCTGTTTTTT
D: -; size: many; J: TRBJ2-4; V: TRBV20-1; CDR3: CSARARERGQNIQYF; DNA: TGCAGTGCTAGAGCGCGGGAAAGGGGCCAAAACATTCAGTACTTC
D: -; size: many; J: TRBJ2-3; V: TRBV28; CDR3: CASTTWGRLTDTQYF; DNA: TGTGCCAGCACTACGTGGGGACGGCTAACAGATACGCAGTATTTT
D: -; size: many; J: TRBJ1-5; V: TRBV6-1; CDR3: CASRIPGNSNQPQHF; DNA: TGTGCCAGCAGGATACCGGGAAATAGCAATCAGCCCCAGCATTTT
D: -; size: many; J: TRBJ2-2; V: TRBV2; CDR3: CASRREQANTGELFF; DNA: TGTGCCAGCAGAAGAGAGCAGGCGAACACCGGGGAGCTGTTTTTT
D: TRBD1; size: many; J: TRBJ1-1; V: TRBV6-1; CDR3: CASSGNAGGDTEAFF; DNA: TGTGCCAGCAGTGGGAATGCAGGGGGGGACACTGAAGCTTTCTTT
D: -; size: -; J: TRBJ1-5; V: TRBV6-1; CDR3: CASSRGVGGRQPQHF; DNA: TGTGCCAGCAGTCGAGGGGTAGGGGGAAGGCAGCCCCAGCATTTT
D: -; size: few; J: TRBJ2-1; V: TRBV6-2/TRBV6-3; CDR3: CASSYPSEGPFSYNEQFF; DNA: TGTGCCAGCAGTTACCCCTCGGAAGGGCCCTTTTCCTACAATGAGCAGTTCTTC
D: -; size: many; J: TRBJ2-6; V: TRBV5-1; CDR3: CATAGAAGANVLTF; DNA: TGCGCCACCGCCGGGGCGGCTGGGGCCAACGTCCTGACTTTC